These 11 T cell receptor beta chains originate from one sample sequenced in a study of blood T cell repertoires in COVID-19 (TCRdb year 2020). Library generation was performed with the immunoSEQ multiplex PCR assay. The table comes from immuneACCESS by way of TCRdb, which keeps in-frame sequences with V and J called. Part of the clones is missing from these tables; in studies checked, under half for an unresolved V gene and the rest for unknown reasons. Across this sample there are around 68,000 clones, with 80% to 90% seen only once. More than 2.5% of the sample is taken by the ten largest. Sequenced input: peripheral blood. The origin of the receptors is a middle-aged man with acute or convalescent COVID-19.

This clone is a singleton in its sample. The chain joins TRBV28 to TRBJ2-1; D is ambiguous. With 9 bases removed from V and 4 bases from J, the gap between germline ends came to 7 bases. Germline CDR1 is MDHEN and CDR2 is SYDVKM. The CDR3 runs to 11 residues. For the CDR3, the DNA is TGTGCCAGTCAAAATTACAATGAGCAGTTCTTC. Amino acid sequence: CASQNYNEQFF.

The CDR3 region has the DNA TGTGCCAGTACGCCTGCGGGACTCAATGAGCAGTTCTTC. Protein: CASTPAGLNEQFF. J is TRBJ2-1 and V is TRBV19; TRBD2 is a possible D gene (6 bases). There are 13 residues in the CDR3. The V and J ends lost 7 bases and 6 bases respectively, with 13 bases between them. Germline CDR1 reads LNHDA; CDR2 reads SQIVND (reference sequence).

The CDR3 spells CASRGASGANTEAFF. The CDR3 nucleotides are TGTGCCAGTAGGGGGGCCAGTGGGGCGAACACTGAAGCTTTCTTT. The chain joins TRBV19 to TRBJ1-1; D may be TRBD1 (6 bases). V was shortened by 6 bases and J by 1 base, with 15 bases between the two germline ends. CDR3 length equals 15 residues. CDR1 and CDR2 (germline): LNHDA, SQIVND (reference sequence).

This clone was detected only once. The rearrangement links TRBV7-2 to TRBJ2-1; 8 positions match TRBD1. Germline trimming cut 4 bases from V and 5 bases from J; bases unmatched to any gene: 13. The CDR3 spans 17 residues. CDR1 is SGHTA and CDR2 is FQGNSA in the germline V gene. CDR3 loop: CASSYWTGTGPNNEQFF. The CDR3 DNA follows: TGTGCCAGCAGCTACTGGACGGGGACAGGCCCGAACAATGAGCAGTTCTTC.

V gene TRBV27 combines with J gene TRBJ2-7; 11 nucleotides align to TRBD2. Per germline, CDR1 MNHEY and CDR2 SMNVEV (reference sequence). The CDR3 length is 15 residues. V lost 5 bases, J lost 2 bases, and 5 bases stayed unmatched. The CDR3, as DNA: TGTGCCAGCAGTGGCCAACTAGCGGGAGCCTACGAGCAGTACTTC. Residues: CASSGQLAGAYEQYF.

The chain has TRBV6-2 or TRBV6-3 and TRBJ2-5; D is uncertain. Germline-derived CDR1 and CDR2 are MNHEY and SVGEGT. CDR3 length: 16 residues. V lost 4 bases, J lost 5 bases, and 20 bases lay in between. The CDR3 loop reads CASSFRQTTRGETQYF. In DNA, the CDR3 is TGTGCCAGCAGTTTTCGCCAAACGACACGTGGGGAGACCCAGTACTTC.

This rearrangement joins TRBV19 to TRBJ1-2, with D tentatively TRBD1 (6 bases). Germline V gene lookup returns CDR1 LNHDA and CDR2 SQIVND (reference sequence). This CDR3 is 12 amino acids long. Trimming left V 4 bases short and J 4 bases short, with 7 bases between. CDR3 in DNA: TGTGCCAGTAGTAGGACAGTCTATGGCTACACCTTC. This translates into CASSRTVYGYTF.

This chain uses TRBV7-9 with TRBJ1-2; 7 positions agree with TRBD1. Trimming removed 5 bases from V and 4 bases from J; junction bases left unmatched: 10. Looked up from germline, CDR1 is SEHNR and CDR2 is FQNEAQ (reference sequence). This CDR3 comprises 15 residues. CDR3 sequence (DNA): TGTGCCAGCAGCCCATCAAACAGGGGTTCCTATGGCTACACCTTC. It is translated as CASSPSNRGSYGYTF.

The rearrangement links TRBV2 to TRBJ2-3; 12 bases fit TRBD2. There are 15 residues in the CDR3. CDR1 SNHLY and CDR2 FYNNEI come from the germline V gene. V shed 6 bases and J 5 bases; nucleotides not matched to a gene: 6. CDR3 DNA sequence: TGTGCCAGCAGGCTCCTGGGACTAGCGGGAGATACGCAGTATTTT. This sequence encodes CASRLLGLAGDTQYF.

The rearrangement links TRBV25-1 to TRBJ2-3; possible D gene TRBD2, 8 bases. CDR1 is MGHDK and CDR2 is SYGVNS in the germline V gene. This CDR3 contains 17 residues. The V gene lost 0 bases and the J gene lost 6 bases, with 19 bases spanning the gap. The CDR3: CASSEYGRAQGGDTQYF. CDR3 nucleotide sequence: TGTGCCAGCAGTGAATACGGGAGGGCGCAGGGGGGGGATACGCAGTATTTT.

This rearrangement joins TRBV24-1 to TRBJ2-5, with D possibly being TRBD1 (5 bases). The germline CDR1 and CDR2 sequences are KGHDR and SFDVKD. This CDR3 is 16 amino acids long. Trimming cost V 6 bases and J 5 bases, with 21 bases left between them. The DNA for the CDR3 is TGTGCCACCAGTTCAGACCGTGGGGCTGATTCGGAGACCCAGTACTTC. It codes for CATSSDRGADSETQYF.